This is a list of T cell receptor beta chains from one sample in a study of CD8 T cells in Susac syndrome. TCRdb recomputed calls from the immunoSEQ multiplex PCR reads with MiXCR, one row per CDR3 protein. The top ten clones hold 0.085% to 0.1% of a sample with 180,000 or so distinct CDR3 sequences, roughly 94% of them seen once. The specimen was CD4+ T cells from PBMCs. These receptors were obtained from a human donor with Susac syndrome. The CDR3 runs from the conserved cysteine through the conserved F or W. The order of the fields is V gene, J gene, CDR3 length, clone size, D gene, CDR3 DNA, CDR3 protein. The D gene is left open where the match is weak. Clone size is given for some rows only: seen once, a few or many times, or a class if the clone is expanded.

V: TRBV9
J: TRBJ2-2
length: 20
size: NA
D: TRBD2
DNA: TGTGCCAGCAGCGCAATCCCGGGACTAGCGGGAGGGCGAGGAACCGGGGAGCTGTTTTTT
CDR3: CASSAIPGLAGGRGTGELFF

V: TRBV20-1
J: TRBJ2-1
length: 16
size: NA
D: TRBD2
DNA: TGCAGTGCTAGGGGAGCGGGGGCTAGCTCCTACAATGAGCAGTTCTTC
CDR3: CSARGAGASSYNEQFF

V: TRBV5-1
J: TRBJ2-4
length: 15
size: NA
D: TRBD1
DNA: TGCGCCAGCAGTACAACCGGGACAGGAACAAACATTCAGTACTTC
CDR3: CASSTTGTGTNIQYF

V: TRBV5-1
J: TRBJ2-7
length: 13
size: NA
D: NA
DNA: TGCGCCAGCAGCTTGGCCTCCCGGTCTAAGGGGTACTTC
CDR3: CASSLASRSKGYF

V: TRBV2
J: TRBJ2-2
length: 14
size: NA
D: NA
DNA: TGTGCCAGCACCCCCTCATCCGGAACCGGGGAGCTGTTTTTT
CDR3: CASTPSSGTGELFF

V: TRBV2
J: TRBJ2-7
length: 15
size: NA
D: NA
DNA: TGTGCCAGCAGTGAAGCGCTTCATGGCGACCGGGAGCAGTACTTC
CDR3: CASSEALHGDREQYF

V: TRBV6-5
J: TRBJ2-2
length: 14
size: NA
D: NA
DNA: TGTGCCAGCAGTTCGCCGGGGTCCGGCGGGGAGCTGTTTTTT
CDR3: CASSSPGSGGELFF

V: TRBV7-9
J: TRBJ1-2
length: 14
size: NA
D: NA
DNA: TGTGCCAGCAGCTACTCGGGACGGGATTATGGCTACACCTTC
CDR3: CASSYSGRDYGYTF

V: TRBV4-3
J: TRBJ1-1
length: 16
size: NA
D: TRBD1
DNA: TGCGCCAGCAGCCAAGGACAGGGGGTAGCGAGGACTGAAGCTTTCTTT
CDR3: CASSQGQGVARTEAFF

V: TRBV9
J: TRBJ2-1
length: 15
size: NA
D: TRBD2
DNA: TGTGCCAGCAGCGAAATTAGCGGGGGGGACAATGAGCAGTTCTTC
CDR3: CASSEISGGDNEQFF

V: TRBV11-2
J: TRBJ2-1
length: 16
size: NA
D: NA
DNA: TGTGCCAGCAGCTTAGCTTCCTCGTACTCCTACAATGAGCAGTTCTTC
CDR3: CASSLASSYSYNEQFF

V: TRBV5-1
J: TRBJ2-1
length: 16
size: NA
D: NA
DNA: TGCGCCAGCAGCTTGGTAGACAGGAGCTCCTACAATGAGCAGTTCTTC
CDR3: CASSLVDRSSYNEQFF

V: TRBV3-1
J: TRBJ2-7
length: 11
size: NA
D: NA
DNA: TGTGCCAGCAGCCAATCATACGAGCAGTACTTC
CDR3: CASSQSYEQYF

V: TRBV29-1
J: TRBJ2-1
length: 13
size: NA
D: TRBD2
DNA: TGCAGCGTTGACCGGGAGGGCCTGTATGAGCAGTTCTTC
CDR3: CSVDREGLYEQFF

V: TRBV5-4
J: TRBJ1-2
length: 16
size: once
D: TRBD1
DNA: TGTGCCAGCAGCTTGGCACAGGGGGCGATGGACTATGGCTACACCTTC
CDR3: CASSLAQGAMDYGYTF

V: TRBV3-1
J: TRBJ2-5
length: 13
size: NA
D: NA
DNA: TGTGCCAGCAGCCAAATCCCGGTAGAGACCCAGTACTTC
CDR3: CASSQIPVETQYF

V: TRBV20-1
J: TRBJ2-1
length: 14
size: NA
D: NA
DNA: TGCAGTGCTACGTTCAGAGGACCCTACAATGAGCAGTTCTTC
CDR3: CSATFRGPYNEQFF

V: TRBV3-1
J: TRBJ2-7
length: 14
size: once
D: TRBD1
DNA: TGTGCCAGCAGCCCGGGACAGGGAGACAACGAGCAGTACTTC
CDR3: CASSPGQGDNEQYF

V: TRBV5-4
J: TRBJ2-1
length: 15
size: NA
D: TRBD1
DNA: TGTGCCAGCAGGGCGGCCGGGACAGGGAGAAATGAGCAGTTCTTC
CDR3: CASRAAGTGRNEQFF

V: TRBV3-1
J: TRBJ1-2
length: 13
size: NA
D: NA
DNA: TGTGCCAGCAGCCCTCGGGGGGACTCTGGCTACACCTTC
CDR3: CASSPRGDSGYTF

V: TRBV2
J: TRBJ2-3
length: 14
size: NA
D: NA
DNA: TGTGCCAGCAGCCGAGGGGTCCTCACAGATACGCAGTATTTT
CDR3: CASSRGVLTDTQYF

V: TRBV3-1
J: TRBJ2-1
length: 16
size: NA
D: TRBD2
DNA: TGTGCCAGCAGCCAAGATGCAACTAGCGGCCAAGATGAGCAGTTCTTC
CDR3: CASSQDATSGQDEQFF

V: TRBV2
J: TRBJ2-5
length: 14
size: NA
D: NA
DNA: TGTGCCAGCGGACAATCGGGGGTCCAAGAGACCCAGTACTTC
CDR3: CASGQSGVQETQYF

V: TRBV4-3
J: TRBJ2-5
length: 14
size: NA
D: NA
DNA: TGCGCCAGCAGCCGGACCTACTACGGTGAGACCCAGTACTTC
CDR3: CASSRTYYGETQYF

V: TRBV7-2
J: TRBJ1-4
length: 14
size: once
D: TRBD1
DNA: TGTGCCAGCAGCCTTGACAGGGGGGATGAAAAACTGTTTTTT
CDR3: CASSLDRGDEKLFF

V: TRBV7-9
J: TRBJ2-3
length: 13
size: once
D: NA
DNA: TGTGCCAGCAGTAAAGCGCAGACAGATACGCAGTATTTT
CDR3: CASSKAQTDTQYF

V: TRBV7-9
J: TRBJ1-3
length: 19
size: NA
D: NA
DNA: TGTGCCAGCAGCTTATTGAGGTTGTCGCCGAGGCGGGCTGGAAACACCATATATTTT
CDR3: CASSLLRLSPRRAGNTIYF

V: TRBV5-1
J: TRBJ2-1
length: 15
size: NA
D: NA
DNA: TGCGCCAGCAGCCGGGAACGGGGAGACTACAATGAGCAGTTCTTC
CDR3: CASSRERGDYNEQFF

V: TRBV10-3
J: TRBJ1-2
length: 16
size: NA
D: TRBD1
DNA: TGTGCCATCAGCCTGGGACAGGGGACCACTAACTATGGCTACACCTTC
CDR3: CAISLGQGTTNYGYTF

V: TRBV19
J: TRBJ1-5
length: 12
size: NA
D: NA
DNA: TGTGCCAGTAGTATCAGTAATCAGCCCCAGCATTTT
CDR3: CASSISNQPQHF

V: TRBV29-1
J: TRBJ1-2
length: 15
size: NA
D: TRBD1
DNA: TGCAGCGTTGGTAGGACAGGAGAGACTAACTATGGCTACACCTTC
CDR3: CSVGRTGETNYGYTF

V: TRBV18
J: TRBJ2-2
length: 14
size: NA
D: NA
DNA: TGTGCCAGCTCACCAGCCTTGGGCACCGGGGAGCTGTTTTTT
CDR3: CASSPALGTGELFF

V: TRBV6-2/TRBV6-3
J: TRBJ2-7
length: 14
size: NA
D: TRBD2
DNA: TGTGCCAGCAGTTACAGCCTAGCGGGAGGGGAGCAGTACTTC
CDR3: CASSYSLAGGEQYF

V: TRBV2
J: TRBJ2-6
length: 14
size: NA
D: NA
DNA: TGTGCCAGCAGTTCAAACTCTGGGGCCAACGTCCTGACTTTC
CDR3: CASSSNSGANVLTF

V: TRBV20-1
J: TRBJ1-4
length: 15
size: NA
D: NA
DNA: TGCAGTGCTAGAGATTTCAGTGCAACTAATGAAAAACTGTTTTTT
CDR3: CSARDFSATNEKLFF

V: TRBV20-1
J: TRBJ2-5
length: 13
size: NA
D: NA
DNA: TGCAGTGCCACCGACAGTTACCAAGAGACCCAGTACTTC
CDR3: CSATDSYQETQYF

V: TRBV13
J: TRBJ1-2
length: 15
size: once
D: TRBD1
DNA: TGTGCCAGCAGCAATAACAGGGGGCTCAACTATGGCTACACCTTC
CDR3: CASSNNRGLNYGYTF

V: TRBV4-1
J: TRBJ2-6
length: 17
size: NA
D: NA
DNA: TGCGCCAGCAGCCAAGAAGGGTGGGGGGCTGGGGCCAACGTCCTGACTTTC
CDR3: CASSQEGWGAGANVLTF

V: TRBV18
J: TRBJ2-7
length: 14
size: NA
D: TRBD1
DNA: TGTGCCAGCTCACCCCGACAGGGGCCCAACGAGCAGTACTTC
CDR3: CASSPRQGPNEQYF

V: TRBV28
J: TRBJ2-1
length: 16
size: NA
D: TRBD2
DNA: TGTGCCAGCAGTTTAGTAAGGGAGGGCCTATGGAATGAGCAGTTCTTC
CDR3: CASSLVREGLWNEQFF

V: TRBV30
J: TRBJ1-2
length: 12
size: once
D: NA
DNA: TGTGCCTGGGTGAAAGGATTGTATGGCTACACCTTC
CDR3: CAWVKGLYGYTF

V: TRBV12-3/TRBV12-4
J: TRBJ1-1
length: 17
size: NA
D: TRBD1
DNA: TGTGCCAGCAGTCCGACACGGACAGGGGGCCTAAACACTGAAGCTTTCTTT
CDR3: CASSPTRTGGLNTEAFF

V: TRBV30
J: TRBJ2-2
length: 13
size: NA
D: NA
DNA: TGTGCCTGGAGCGCCCTCTCCACCGGGGAGCTGTTTTTT
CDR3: CAWSALSTGELFF

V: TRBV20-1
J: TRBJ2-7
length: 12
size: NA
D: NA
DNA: TGCATGACCGACAGGTCAGGGCGCGAGCAGTACTTC
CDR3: CMTDRSGREQYF

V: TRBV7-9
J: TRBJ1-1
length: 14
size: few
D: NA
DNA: TGTGCCAGCAGCTTAGATTGGGCCAACACTGAAGCTTTCTTT
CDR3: CASSLDWANTEAFF

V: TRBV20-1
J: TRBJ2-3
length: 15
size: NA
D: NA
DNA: TGCAGTGCTCCTAATCGGGGCGAGGGCACAGATACGCAGTATTTT
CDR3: CSAPNRGEGTDTQYF

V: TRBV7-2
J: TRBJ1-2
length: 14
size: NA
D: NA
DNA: TGTGCCAGCAGCTTAGCCAGGGCCCGCTATGGCTACACCTTC
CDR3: CASSLARARYGYTF